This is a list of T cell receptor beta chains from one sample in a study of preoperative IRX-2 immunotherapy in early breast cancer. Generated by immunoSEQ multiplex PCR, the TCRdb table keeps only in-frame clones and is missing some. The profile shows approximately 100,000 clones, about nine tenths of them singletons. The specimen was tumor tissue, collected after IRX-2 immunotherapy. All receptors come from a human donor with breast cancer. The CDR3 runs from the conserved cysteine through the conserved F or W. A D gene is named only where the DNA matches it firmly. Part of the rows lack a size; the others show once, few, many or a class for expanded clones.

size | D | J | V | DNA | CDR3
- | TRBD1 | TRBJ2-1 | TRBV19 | TGTGCCAGTAGTGTCGCCGCGCAGGGGGTTCTCTACAATGAGCAGTTCTTC | CASSVAAQGVLYNEQFF
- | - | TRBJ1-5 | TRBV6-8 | TGTGCCAGCATACCTAGTTCGGGCTCGCGACAGCCCCAGCATTTT | CASIPSSGSRQPQHF
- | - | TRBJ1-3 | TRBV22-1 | TGTGCCGGAAGCGAGTTCTCTGGAAACACCATATATTTT | CAGSEFSGNTIYF
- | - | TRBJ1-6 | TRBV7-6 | TGTGCCAGCAGCACGACATGGTATAATTCACCCCTCCACTTT | CASSTTWYNSPLHF
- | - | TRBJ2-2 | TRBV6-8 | TGTGCCAGCAGTGTTGAAGCGAACACCGGGGAGCTGTTTTTT | CASSVEANTGELFF
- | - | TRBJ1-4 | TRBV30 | TGTGCCTGTGTAGGGACCTCCCTTAATGAAAAACTGTTTTTT | CACVGTSLNEKLFF
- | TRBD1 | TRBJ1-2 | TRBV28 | TGTGCCAGCAGGGACAGGGGAGGCTATGGCTACACCTTC | CASRDRGGYGYTF
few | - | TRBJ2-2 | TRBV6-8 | TGTGCCAGCAGTCCCCGGGTTGGCGGGGAGCTGTTTTTT | CASSPRVGGELFF
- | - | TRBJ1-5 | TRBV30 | TGTGCCTGGAGTGTACTGGCAGGCAATCAGCCCCAGCATTTT | CAWSVLAGNQPQHF
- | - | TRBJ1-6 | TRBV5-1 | TGCGCCAGCACTACCACGGACCCAGGAGATTCACCCCTCCACTTT | CASTTTDPGDSPLHF
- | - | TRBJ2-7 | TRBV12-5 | TGTGCTAGTGGTTTGGACCGTTACGAGCAGTACTTC | CASGLDRYEQYF
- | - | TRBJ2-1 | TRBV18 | TGTGCCAGCTCACCACCACTTCAGGAGGTTGCGGGAAACGGGAATGAGCAGTTCTTC | CASSPPLQEVAGNGNEQFF
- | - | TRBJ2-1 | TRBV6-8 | TGTGCCAGCAGTTTATCGAGGCAGCTCCTCTCCTACAATGAGCAGTTCTTC | CASSLSRQLLSYNEQFF
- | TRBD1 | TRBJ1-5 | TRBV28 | TGTGCCAGCAGCCCAATGACAGGGGGAAATCAGCCCCAGCATTTT | CASSPMTGGNQPQHF
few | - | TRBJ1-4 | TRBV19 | TGTGCCAGTAGTGGGGAAGTAAAACTGTTTTTT | CASSGEVKLFF
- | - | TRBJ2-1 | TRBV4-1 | TGCGCCAGCAGCCAAGAGGCGGGGCGAGGGAATGAGCAGTTCTTC | CASSQEAGRGNEQFF
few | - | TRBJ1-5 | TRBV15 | TGTGCCACCAGCAGAGAAGGGGGGAGCAATCAGCCCCAGCATTTT | CATSREGGSNQPQHF
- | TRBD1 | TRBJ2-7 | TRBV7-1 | TGTACCAGCAGCCAGACAGGGCTCTACGAGCAGTACTTC | CTSSQTGLYEQYF
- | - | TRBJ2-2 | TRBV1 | TGCGCCAGCAGCCAAGTCGTGGGGGGAGCGAACACCGGGGAGCTGTTTTTT | CASSQVVGGANTGELFF
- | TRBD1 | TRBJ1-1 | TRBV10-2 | TGCGCCAGCAGCCAGACAGGGGACACTGAAGCTTTCTTT | CASSQTGDTEAFF
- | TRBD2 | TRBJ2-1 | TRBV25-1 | TGTGCCAGCAGTGAATCGGCTAGCGGTCCCCGGTTCTTC | CASSESASGPRFF
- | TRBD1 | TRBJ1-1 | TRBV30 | TGTGCCTGGGCACCCGGGACAGCGAACACTGAAGCTTTCTTT | CAWAPGTANTEAFF
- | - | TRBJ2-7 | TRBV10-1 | TGCGCCAGCAGTGGGGGATACGAGCAGTACTTC | CASSGGYEQYF
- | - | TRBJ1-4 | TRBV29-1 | TGCAGCGTGGGGGCGGGAGGTGGCGAAAAACTGTTTTTT | CSVGAGGGEKLFF
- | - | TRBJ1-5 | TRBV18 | TGTGCCAGCTCACCTGAGGCAGGGGATCAGCCCCAGCATTTT | CASSPEAGDQPQHF
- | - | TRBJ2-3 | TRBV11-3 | TGTGCCAGCAGCTTCAGGGGCCACACAGATACGCAGTATTTT | CASSFRGHTDTQYF
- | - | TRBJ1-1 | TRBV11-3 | TGTGCCAGCAGCTTATATCCATGGGGGGACACCCGGCCACCAAAAGCTTTCTTT | CASSLYPWGDTRPPKAFF
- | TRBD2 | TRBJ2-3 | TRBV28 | TGTGCCAGCAGTTTGGGACTAGCGGGTGCTAGCACAGATACGCAGTATTTT | CASSLGLAGASTDTQYF
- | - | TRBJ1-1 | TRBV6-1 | TGTGCCAGCAGTGAAGGGTGGGCGGGGGGAAACACTGAAGCTTTCTTT | CASSEGWAGGNTEAFF
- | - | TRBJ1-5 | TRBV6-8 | TGTGCCAGCAGTTACTCTGGCGGGGTGGGTAGCAATCAGCCCCAGCATTTT | CASSYSGGVGSNQPQHF
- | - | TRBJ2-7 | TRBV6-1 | TGTGCCAGCAGTGAAGGCCAGGACGAGCAGTACTTC | CASSEGQDEQYF
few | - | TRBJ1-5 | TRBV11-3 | TGTGCCAGCAGCTTAGGGGAGGGTCCCAATCAGCCCCAGCATTTT | CASSLGEGPNQPQHF
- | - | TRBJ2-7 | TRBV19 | TGTGCCAGTAGTAATGGCGGGGCCTCCTACGAGCAGTACTTC | CASSNGGASYEQYF
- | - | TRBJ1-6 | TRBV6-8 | TGTGCCAGCATCCCAGCAGGACATCGCGAAAGCACGAATTCACCCCTCCACTTT | CASIPAGHRESTNSPLHF
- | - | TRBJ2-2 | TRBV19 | TGTGCCAGTAGTATCTATACCCTGGGGGCCGGGGAGCTGTTTTTT | CASSIYTLGAGELFF
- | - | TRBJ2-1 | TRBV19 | TGTGCCAGTAGTAGGGGGGTAACAAAGGTCTACAATGAGCAGTTCTTC | CASSRGVTKVYNEQFF
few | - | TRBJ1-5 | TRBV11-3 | TGTGCCAGCAGCTTAGTTTCGGCAGGGTCTATTGGAATGCAGACCCAGCATTTT | CASSLVSAGSIGMQTQHF
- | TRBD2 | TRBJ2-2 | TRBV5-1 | TGCGCCAGCAGCTTAAAGCGGGGGGCCGGGGAGCTGTTTTTT | CASSLKRGAGELFF
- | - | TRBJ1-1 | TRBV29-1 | TGCAGCGCCCGACCGGACCCGAACACTGAAGCTTTCTTT | CSARPDPNTEAFF